This T cell receptor (beta chain) comes out of a study of identical twins. The study's findings and limits: Out-of-frame alpha sequences shared by twins were enriched for low generation probability.

MiXCR, applied by TCRdb to the 5' RACE reads, yields one record per CDR3 protein. The sample lists about 520,000 distinct CDR3 sequences; 22% were seen once. This clonotype was seen many times. The antigen is not known. These data also formed part of another study, on T cells expressing NK-cell markers. Per that study: There were several donors in whom these clonotypes also led the CD3+CD56-NKG2C+ fraction.

The TCR originated in a woman aged 18-30 years in good health. What was sequenced was CD4+ T cells sorted from blood.

In nucleotides, the CDR3 is TGTGCCATCAGCGGCCTCGCAGATACGCAGTATTTT. This sequence encodes CAISGLADTQYF. The rearrangement uses TRBV10-3 and TRBJ2-3; unclear D gene. Per the germline V gene, CDR1 is ENHRY and CDR2 is SYGVKD. The length of the CDR3 is 12 residues. V was clipped by 6 bases and J by 4 bases, with 8 bases between them.